This TCR beta chain originates from a study of T cell repertoires in cytomegalovirus infection. Trimming cost V 6 bases and J 3 bases; bases outside gene matches: 8. There are 17 residues in the CDR3. In germline, CDR1 is MNHEY, CDR2 SMNVEV (reference sequence). This clonotype has just a few counts. The antigen is unknown. Whole-study findings and limits: The ex vivo response was dominated by HLA-C-restricted CMV-specific TCR beta clonotypes.

MiXCR, applied by TCRdb to the reads, yields one record per CDR3 protein. The sample carries fewer than 300,000 distinct CDR3 sequences, roughly 24% recorded once. The clonotype comes from a human donor in good health (CMV status not recorded). Some clones in this sample may be carry-over from other donors' samples. Sequenced sample: PBMCs. The chain employs TRBV27 and TRBJ2-2, with 12 bases lining up with TRBD1. The CDR3 is CASSHRDRGPHTGELFF. The CDR3 nucleotides are TGTGCCAGCAGCCACCGGGACAGGGGGCCCCACACCGGGGAGCTGTTTTTT.